This TCR beta chain was captured in a study of blood T cell repertoires in COVID-19. Background on the study: COVID-19 samples collected from the United States, Italy and Spain covered acute and convalescent phases. From T cells, B-cell-depleted T cells, or PBMCs came the material, which was cDNA or gDNA.

In the authors' workflow: The authors estimated nucleated cell counts from reference gene primer amplification. TCRdb's copy holds only in-frame clones and misses some; the assay was immunoSEQ multiplex PCR. The V and J calls and clone size come from that table; D and trimming were worked out from the DNA. The sample consists of approximately 390,000 clones, approximately 87% of them appearing once. Deletions cut 3 bases from V and 6 bases from J, with 5 bases between. This CDR3 has 11 amino acids. Germline lookup yields CDR1 LGHDT and CDR2 YNNKEL (reference sequence). V and J are TRBV3-1 (or the pseudogene TRBV3-2) and TRBJ2-5; no reliable D call. This receptor was identified in a woman in her forties or fifties who had recovered from COVID-19. Material: PBMCs or T cells enriched from blood (not recorded which). The CDR3 loop is CASSHSKTQYF. DNA of the CDR3: TGTGCCAGCAGCCATTCAAAGACCCAGTACTTC.